The clone carrying this T cell receptor (beta chain) came up a few times. Antigen specificity is unknown. The CDR3 length is 14 residues. Trimming removed 5 bases at V and 0 bases at J, with 10 bases between. CDR1 MNHEY and CDR2 SMNVEV come from the germline V gene (reference sequence). Regions amplified from RNA transcripts were the TCR beta CDR3 regions. When the TCR CDR3 underwent first-round RT-PCR, the HTBI primer set was used. One entry per CDR3 protein results from TCRdb running MiXCR on the multiplex PCR reads. Here the sample spans about 560,000 distinct CDR3 sequences, approximately 15% being singletons. The data originate from a study of T cells in Graves' hyperthyroidism and ophthalmopathy. Findings and caveats of the study: The model identified upcoming ophthalmopathy a median approximately 6.4 months ahead of onset.

The receptor's source is a woman younger than 35 with Graves' hyperthyroidism. The chain uses TRBV27 and TRBJ1-1, with D hard to call. Sequenced input: blood. CDR3 amino acids: CASSPMVMNTEAFF. The CDR3 nucleotides are TGTGCCAGCAGTCCCATGGTCATGAACACTGAAGCTTTCTTT.